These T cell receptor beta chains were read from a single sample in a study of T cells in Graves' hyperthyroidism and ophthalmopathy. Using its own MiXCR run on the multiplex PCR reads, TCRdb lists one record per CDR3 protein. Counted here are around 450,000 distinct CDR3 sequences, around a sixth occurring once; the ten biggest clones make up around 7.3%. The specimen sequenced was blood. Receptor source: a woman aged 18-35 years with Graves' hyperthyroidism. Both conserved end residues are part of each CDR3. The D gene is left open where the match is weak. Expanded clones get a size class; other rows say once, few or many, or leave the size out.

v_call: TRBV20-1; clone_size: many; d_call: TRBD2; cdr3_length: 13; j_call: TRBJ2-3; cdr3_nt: TGCAGTGCCCACGGGAGGGGGGCAGATACGCAGTATTTT; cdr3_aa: CSAHGRGADTQYF
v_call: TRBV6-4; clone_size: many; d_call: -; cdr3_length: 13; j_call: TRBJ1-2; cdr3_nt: TGTGCCAGCAGTGACTCGGGGGGTCTGAGGTACACCTTC; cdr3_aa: CASSDSGGLRYTF
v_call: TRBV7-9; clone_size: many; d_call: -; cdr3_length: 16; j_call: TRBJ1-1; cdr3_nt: TGTGCCAGCAGCTCGTGGAGGGCAGACCGAAACACTGAAGCTTTCTTT; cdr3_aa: CASSSWRADRNTEAFF
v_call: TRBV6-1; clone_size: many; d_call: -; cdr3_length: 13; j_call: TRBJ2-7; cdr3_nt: TGTGCCAGCGCCGCCGGGCCACCCTACGAGCAGTACTTC; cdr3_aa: CASAAGPPYEQYF
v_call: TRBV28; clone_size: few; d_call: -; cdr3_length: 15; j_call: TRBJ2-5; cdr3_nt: TGTGCCAGCAGTCCCGGGGGGCTAGCGGAGAAGACCCAGTACTTC; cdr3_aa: CASSPGGLAEKTQYF
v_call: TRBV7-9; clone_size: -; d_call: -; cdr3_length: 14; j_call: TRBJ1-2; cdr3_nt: TGTGCCAGCAGCTTAGGTCAGGGTTTCGATGGCTACACCTTC; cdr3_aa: CASSLGQGFDGYTF
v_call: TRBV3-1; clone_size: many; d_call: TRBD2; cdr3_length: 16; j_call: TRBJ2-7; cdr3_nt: TGTGCCAGCAGCCAAGATCCGGGACTAGAAATCTACGAGCAGTACTTC; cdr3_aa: CASSQDPGLEIYEQYF
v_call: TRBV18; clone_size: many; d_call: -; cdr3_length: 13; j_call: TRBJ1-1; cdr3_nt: TGTGCCAGCTCACCAGGGTTGAACACTGAAGCTTTCTTT; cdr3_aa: CASSPGLNTEAFF
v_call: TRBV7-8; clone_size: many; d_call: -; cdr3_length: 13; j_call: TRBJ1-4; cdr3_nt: TGTGCCAGCAGCTCTTCAACTAATGAAAAACTGTTTTTT; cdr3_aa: CASSSSTNEKLFF
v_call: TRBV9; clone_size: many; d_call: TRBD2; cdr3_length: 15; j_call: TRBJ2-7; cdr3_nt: TGTGCCAGCAGCCCTAGCGGGGCTCTCTCCTACGAGCAGTACTTC; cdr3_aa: CASSPSGALSYEQYF
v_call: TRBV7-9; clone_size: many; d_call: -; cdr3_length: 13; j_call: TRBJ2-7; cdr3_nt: TGTGCCAGCAAGAATACAGATTCCTACGAGCAGTACTTC; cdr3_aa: CASKNTDSYEQYF
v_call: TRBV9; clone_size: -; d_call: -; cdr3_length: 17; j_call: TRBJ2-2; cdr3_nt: TGTGCCAGCAGCGGTAGTAGTAGTTTAACAGCGATTGGGGAGCTGTTTTTT; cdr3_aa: CASSGSSSLTAIGELFF
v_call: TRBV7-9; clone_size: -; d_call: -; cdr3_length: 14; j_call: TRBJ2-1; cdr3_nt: TGTGCCAGCAGCTTAAAAAGTCCTAACAATGAGCAGTTCTTC; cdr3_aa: CASSLKSPNNEQFF
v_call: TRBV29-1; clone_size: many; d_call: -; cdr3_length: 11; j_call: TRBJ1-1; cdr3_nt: TGCAGCGTTGAAGAAATCACTGAAGCTTTCTTT; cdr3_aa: CSVEEITEAFF
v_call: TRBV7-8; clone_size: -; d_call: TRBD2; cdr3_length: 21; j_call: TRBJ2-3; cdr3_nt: TGTGCCAGCAGCTTAACTCCGGGACTAGCGGGAGAAGCCTTCGTCACAGATACGCAGTATTTT; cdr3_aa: CASSLTPGLAGEAFVTDTQYF
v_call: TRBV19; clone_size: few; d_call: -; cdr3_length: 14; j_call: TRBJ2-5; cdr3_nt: TGTGCCAGTAGTACGGGACCTAATGGCAAGACCCAGTACTTC; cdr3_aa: CASSTGPNGKTQYF
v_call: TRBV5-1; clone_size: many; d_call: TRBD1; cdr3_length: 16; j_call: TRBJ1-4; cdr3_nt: TGCGCCAGCAGCCCAGGACAGGGCGCAACTAATGAAAAACTGTTTTTT; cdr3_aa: CASSPGQGATNEKLFF
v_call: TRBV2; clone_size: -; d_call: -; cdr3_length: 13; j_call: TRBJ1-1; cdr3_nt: TGTGCCTCCCTGACCGGGTGGGTCACTGAAGCTTTCTTT; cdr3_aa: CASLTGWVTEAFF
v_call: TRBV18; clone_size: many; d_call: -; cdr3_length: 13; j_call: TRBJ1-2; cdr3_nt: TGTGCCAGCTCACCGACCCCCAACTATGGCTACACCTTC; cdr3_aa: CASSPTPNYGYTF
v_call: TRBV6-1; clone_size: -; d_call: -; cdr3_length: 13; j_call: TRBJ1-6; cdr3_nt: TGTGCCACCGGGGGAGGGTATAATTCACCCCTCCACTTT; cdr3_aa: CATGGGYNSPLHF
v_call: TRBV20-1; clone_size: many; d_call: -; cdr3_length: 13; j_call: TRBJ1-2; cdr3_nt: TGCAGTGCTAGAGTAGTGGACATGGCTGGCTACACCTTC; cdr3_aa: CSARVVDMAGYTF
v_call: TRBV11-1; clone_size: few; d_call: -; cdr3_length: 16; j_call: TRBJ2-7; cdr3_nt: TGTGCCAGCAGCCAAACGATATACCCAACAGGGCGGGAGCAGTACTTC; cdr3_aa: CASSQTIYPTGREQYF
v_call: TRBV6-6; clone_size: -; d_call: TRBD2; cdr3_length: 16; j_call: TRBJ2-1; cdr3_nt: TGTGCCAGCAGTTACTCGTGGCGGGAGGATCACAATGAGCAGTTCTTC; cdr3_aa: CASSYSWREDHNEQFF
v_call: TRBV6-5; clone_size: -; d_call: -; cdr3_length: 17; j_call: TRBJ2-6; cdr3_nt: TGTGCCAGCAGTTACTCCGGCGCTTCCTCTGGGGCCAACGTCCTGACTTTC; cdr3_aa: CASSYSGASSGANVLTF
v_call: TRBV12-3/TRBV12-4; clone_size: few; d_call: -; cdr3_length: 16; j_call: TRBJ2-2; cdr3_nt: TGTGCCAGCGTACCTCAGGAAAGGGCGAACACCGGGGAGCTGTTTTTT; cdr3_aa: CASVPQERANTGELFF
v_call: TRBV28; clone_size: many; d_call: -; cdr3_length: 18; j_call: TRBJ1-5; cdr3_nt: TGTGCCAGCAGTCCCCCAGCCTTCAGTGTGGGTAGCAATCAGCCCCAGCATTTT; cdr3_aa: CASSPPAFSVGSNQPQHF
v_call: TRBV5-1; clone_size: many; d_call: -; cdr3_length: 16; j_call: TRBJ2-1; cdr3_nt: TGCGCCAGCAGCTCTAGGCTCCCGGTAGGCGACAATGAGCAGTTCTTC; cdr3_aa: CASSSRLPVGDNEQFF